What follows describes a single TCR beta chain. V was cut by 0 bases and J by 4 bases, with 9 bases left in between. This CDR3 spans 14 amino acids. Per germline, CDR1 SNHLY and CDR2 FYNNEI. This sample is drawn from a study of blood T cell repertoires in COVID-19. Study-level information: COVID-19 samples from acute and convalescent phases originated in the United States, Italy and Spain. Sample material is recorded as cDNA or gDNA derived from T cells, B-cell-depleted T cells, or PBMCs.

Per the authors' pipeline: Counts of nucleated cells, estimated from reference gene primer amplification, were obtained. Sequenced by immunoSEQ multiplex PCR; TCRdb stores in-frame clones only, minus some. From that table come the V and J calls and clone size; the DNA was used to work out D and trimming. The sample contains around 150,000 clones, around 85% of which appear only once. The rearrangement uses TRBV2 and TRBJ1-2; perhaps TRBD1 as D (5 bases). The sample comprised peripheral blood. The source of this sequence is a man aged 55-75 years with active or convalescent COVID-19. DNA of the CDR3: TGTGCCAGCAGTGAAGCAGAAGGGGTCTATGGCTACACCTTC. This encodes CASSEAEGVYGYTF.